These T cell receptor beta chains were read from a single sample in a study of cytomegalovirus exposure and HLA in healthy donors. Sequenced by immunoSEQ multiplex PCR; TCRdb stores in-frame clones only, minus some. The sample holds around 150,000 clones, about four fifths seen once. Sequencing was carried out using PBMCs. Receptors were obtained from a man aged 25-45 years in good health. The CDR3 runs from the conserved cysteine through the conserved F or W. A D gene is named only where the DNA matches it firmly. The listing skips clone size in some rows; elsewhere it reads once, few, many or a size class.

D: NA
J: TRBJ2-3
V: TRBV7-7
size: once
CDR3: CASSSSGVGTDTQYF
DNA: TGTGCCAGCAGCTCCTCAGGGGTTGGTACAGATACGCAGTATTTT

D: TRBD1
J: TRBJ2-7
V: TRBV10-3
size: NA
CDR3: CAISESGQGAREQYF
DNA: TGTGCCATCAGTGAATCGGGACAGGGGGCGAGGGAGCAGTACTTC

D: NA
J: TRBJ2-3
V: TRBV10-3
size: NA
CDR3: CAIRKGASTDTQYF
DNA: TGTGCCATCCGGAAGGGAGCGAGCACAGATACGCAGTATTTT

D: TRBD2
J: TRBJ2-7
V: TRBV5-4
size: NA
CDR3: CASSWSGAYEQYF
DNA: TGTGCCAGCAGCTGGAGCGGGGCCTACGAGCAGTACTTC

D: NA
J: TRBJ2-1
V: TRBV20-1
size: NA
CDR3: CSAPRVYEQFF
DNA: TGCAGTGCCCCGAGAGTCTATGAGCAGTTCTTC

D: NA
J: TRBJ2-7
V: TRBV19
size: NA
CDR3: CASSRDADDEQYF
DNA: TGTGCCAGTAGTCGGGATGCTGATGACGAGCAGTACTTC

D: NA
J: TRBJ2-1
V: TRBV7-9
size: NA
CDR3: CASSLGRESHNEQFF
DNA: TGTGCCAGCAGCTTAGGTCGGGAATCGCACAATGAGCAGTTCTTC

D: NA
J: TRBJ2-7
V: TRBV15
size: NA
CDR3: CATSTPAGYEQYF
DNA: TGTGCCACCAGCACCCCCGCGGGCTACGAGCAGTACTTC

D: TRBD2
J: TRBJ2-1
V: TRBV9
size: NA
CDR3: CASSVASREGLYNEQFF
DNA: TGTGCCAGCAGCGTAGCTTCCCGGGAGGGCCTCTACAATGAGCAGTTCTTC

D: NA
J: TRBJ2-7
V: TRBV6-5
size: NA
CDR3: CASRTGQLTYEQYF
DNA: TGTGCCAGCAGGACCGGACAGCTCACCTACGAGCAGTACTTC

D: TRBD1
J: TRBJ1-3
V: TRBV29-1
size: once
CDR3: CSVVWARGLGNTIYF
DNA: TGCAGCGTTGTGTGGGCGAGGGGGCTAGGAAACACCATATATTTT

D: NA
J: TRBJ2-1
V: TRBV28
size: NA
CDR3: CASSPIRGGSHNEQFF
DNA: TGTGCCAGCAGCCCAATCAGGGGAGGGTCACACAATGAGCAGTTCTTC

D: NA
J: TRBJ1-2
V: TRBV6-5
size: NA
CDR3: CASRDTGGQNYGYTF
DNA: TGTGCCAGCAGGGATACAGGAGGACAGAACTATGGCTACACCTTC